This T cell receptor beta chain originates from a study of response to subunit inactivated influenza vaccine. Findings of the study overall: T cells newly recruited by each seasonal influenza vaccination are few, the authors suggested.

TCRdb re-called the RT-PCR reads through MiXCR, storing one row per CDR3 protein. Here the sample spans 450,000 to 700,000 distinct CDR3 sequences, around 15% being singletons. The ends were cut back, 2 bases at V and 0 bases at J, with 5 bases in the middle. This CDR3 has 14 residues. With respect to this clonotype: Its antigen is undetermined.

Source: PBMCs from blood, taken 11 to 12 days after vaccination. The clonotype comes from a man aged 50 or older who received an inactivated influenza vaccine. The chain links TRBV12-3 or TRBV12-4 to TRBJ2-1; the D is unclear. Written as DNA, the CDR3 is TGTGCCAGCAGTTTAATGTACTCCTACAATGAGCAGTTCTTC. Its protein is CASSLMYSYNEQFF.